Listed here are 21 T cell receptor beta chains from one sample, sequenced in a study of cytomegalovirus exposure and HLA in healthy donors. The PCR made use of 60 Vbeta and 13 Jbeta primers. Profiled with immunoSEQ multiplex PCR; TCRdb holds only in-frame clones, not every one. The data hold tens of thousands of clones, with roughly 70% observed a single time. Sequencing was performed on PBMCs. These receptors were obtained from a man aged 55-75 years in good health and CMV-seropositive.

For this clone: The junction does not match germline at one end; this may be a read error. This CDR3 is also generated by other DNA sequences in the sample. The chain recombines TRBV11-3 with TRBJ2-7; 7 bases are shared with TRBD1. From germline, CDR1 is SGHNT and CDR2 YENEEA. The CDR3 runs 15 residues. The CDR3 is CASSLETGPTYEQYF. Here the CDR3 DNA reads TGTGCCAGCAGCTTAGAGACAGGGCCTACCTACGAACAGTACTTC.

The V call is TRBV30, the J call TRBJ2-1; the match to TRBD1 covers 9 bases. The CDR3 extends over 14 amino acids. Unmatched junction bases numbered 8, after V lost 3 bases and J lost 8 bases. Germline lookup yields CDR1 GTSNPN and CDR2 SVGIG (reference sequence). The CDR3 protein is CAWSRDRVYDEQFF. CDR3 in DNA: TGTGCCTGGAGCAGGGACAGGGTATATGATGAGCAGTTCTTC.

The chain links TRBV4-3 to TRBJ1-5, with 7 positions matching TRBD1. V shed 4 bases, J shed 4 bases, and the junction held 4 bases outside the gene matches. This CDR3 spans 14 amino acids. Germline-derived CDR1 and CDR2 are LGHNA and YSLEER. CDR3 loop: CASSLQTGNQPQHF. CDR3 nucleotide sequence: TGCGCCAGCAGCCTGCAGACAGGGAATCAGCCCCAGCATTTT.

This chain links TRBV19 with TRBJ1-5; D not resolved. Looked up from germline, CDR1 is LNHDA and CDR2 is SQIVND (reference sequence). V was trimmed by 5 bases and J by 0 bases, leaving 8 bases between them. The CDR3 consists of 14 residues. CDR3: CASSYDYSNQPQHF. CDR3 coding DNA: TGTGCCAGTAGTTATGACTATAGCAATCAGCCCCAGCATTTT.

Judged by abundance, this clone is medium-sized (0.01 to 0.1%). J is TRBJ2-7 and V is TRBV4-1; TRBD1 is a possible D gene (5 bases). Trimming took 2 bases from V and 5 from J, leaving 10 bases between them. Per the germline V gene, CDR1 is MGHRA and CDR2 is YSYEKL. The CDR3 consists of 13 residues. The CDR3 spells CASSQIGQDEQYF. DNA for the CDR3: TGCGCCAGCAGCCAAATTGGACAAGACGAGCAGTACTTC.

This chain uses TRBV2 with TRBJ1-1; weak D call: TRBD1 (5 bases). The length of the CDR3 is 14 residues. Germline CDR1 is SNHLY and CDR2 is FYNNEI. Trimming removed 5 bases at V and 1 base at J, with 11 bases between. In nucleotides, the CDR3 is TGTGCCAGCAGTTCAGGGTACAAGAACACTGAAGCTTTCTTT. It encodes CASSSGYKNTEAFF.

The chain combines TRBV10-2 with TRBJ2-3, with TRBD2 matching 9 bases. The CDR3 is 16 amino acids. Germline-derived CDR1 and CDR2 are WSHSY and SAAADI. The V gene end was trimmed by 3 bases and the J gene end by 3 bases; junction bases not matched to a gene: 7. The CDR3 protein is CASSEGLAGPTDTQYF. In DNA form, the CDR3 reads TGCGCCAGCAGTGAAGGGCTAGCGGGGCCGACAGATACGCAGTATTTT.

The rearrangement joins TRBV19 to TRBJ1-6; TRBD1 might be the D (5 bases). CDR1 and CDR2 (germline): LNHDA, SQIVND (reference sequence). With 5 bases removed from V and 10 bases from J, the gap between germline ends came to 18 bases. The CDR3 has 15 amino acids. The CDR3 bases are TGTGCCAGTAGTTTGATGACAGCGGGGGAATCACCCCTCCACTTT. Amino acid sequence: CASSLMTAGESPLHF.

This chain connects TRBV19 to TRBJ2-1, with a possible D match to TRBD2 (5 bases). The CDR3 spans 14 residues. Trimming cost V 3 bases and J 5 bases, with 11 bases left between them. The V gene's germline CDR1 is LNHDA and CDR2 SQIVND (reference sequence). The CDR3 region has the DNA TGTGCCAGTAGTATCCCGGGGTACCACAATGAGCAGTTCTTC. Translating it yields CASSIPGYHNEQFF.

This chain uses TRBV7-9 with TRBJ1-4; TRBD1 agrees at 10 bases. The CDR3 contains 15 residues. The germline gives CDR1 SEHNR, CDR2 FQNEAQ (reference sequence). Trimming took 5 bases from V and 8 from J; bases not matched to a gene: 8. The CDR3 here is CASSRQGATSEKLFF. In DNA, the CDR3 is TGTGCCAGCAGCCGACAGGGGGCGACGAGCGAAAAACTGTTTTTT. Filled out from reference TRBV7-9 and TRBJ1-4, the complete variable domain reads DTGVSQNPRHKITKRGQNVTFRCDPISEHNRLYWYRQTLGQGPEFLTYFQNEAQLEKSRLLSDRFSAERPKGSFSTLEIQRTEQGDSAMYLCASSRQGATSEKLFFGSGTQLSVL.

In its sample, this clone was seen a few times. The DNA for the CDR3 is TGTGCCAGCAGCCCCAACCCCCTATGGGAAAAACTGTTTTTT. Its translation is CASSPNPLWEKLFF. This chain links TRBV6-1 with TRBJ1-4; unclear D gene. The V gene's germline CDR1 is MNHNS and CDR2 SASEGT. Trimming shortened V by 6 bases and J by 8 bases, and 16 bases separated the two germline ends. CDR3 length: 14 amino acids.

This clone was counted a single time. The chain joins TRBV28 to TRBJ2-5; perhaps TRBD1 as D (6 bases). The CDR3 loop spans 15 amino acids. Germline CDR1 and CDR2: MDHEN and SYDVKM. Between the trimmed V and J ends, which lost 6 bases and 1 base, there was a span of 15 bases. The CDR3 bases are TGTGCCAGCAGCTACCTGACACAGGGCCAAGAGACCCAGTACTTC. This translates into CASSYLTQGQETQYF.

The rearrangement links TRBV9 to TRBJ1-1; tentative D call: TRBD1 (5 bases). The ends were cut back, 0 bases at V and 3 bases at J, with 9 bases in the middle. Germline CDR1 and CDR2: SGDLS and YYNGEE. This CDR3 is 14 amino acids long. The CDR3 region has the DNA TGTGCCAGCAGCGTAGAGGGGAAGCACACTGAAGCTTTCTTT. This encodes CASSVEGKHTEAFF.

The genes are TRBV7-6 and TRBJ1-3; 7 nucleotides align to TRBD1. The CDR3 is 16 amino acids. The germline gives CDR1 SGHVS, CDR2 FNYEAQ. V lost 4 bases to trimming and J lost 4 bases; unmatched junction nucleotides: 10. Here the CDR3 reads CASSWFTGVEGNTIYF. Here the CDR3 DNA reads TGTGCCAGCAGCTGGTTTACAGGGGTGGAAGGAAACACCATATATTTT.

The J gene is TRBJ2-7, the V gene TRBV7-9; D remains unclear. This CDR3 is 13 amino acids long. The germline V gene has CDR1 SEHNR and CDR2 FQNEAQ (reference sequence). Trimming removed 5 bases from V and 3 bases from J, with 11 bases in between. CDR3 nucleotide sequence: TGTGCCAGCAGCCCTGACATCGACTACGAGCAGTACTTC. Amino acid sequence: CASSPDIDYEQYF. Full variable domain (outside the CDR3, taken from reference TRBV7-9 and TRBJ2-7): DTGVSQNPRHKITKRGQNVTFRCDPISEHNRLYWYRQTLGQGPEFLTYFQNEAQLEKSRLLSDRFSAERPKGSFSTLEIQRTEQGDSAMYLCASSPDIDYEQYFGPGTRLTVT.

The rearrangement links TRBV29-1 to TRBJ2-2, with 7 positions matching TRBD2. CDR1 and CDR2 (germline): SQVTM, ANQGSEA. V lost 3 bases to trimming and J lost 9 bases; unmatched junction nucleotides: 7. This CDR3 is 13 amino acids long. CDR3 sequence: CSVEEDGRRELFF. The CDR3 nucleotides read TGCAGCGTTGAGGAGGACGGGAGGAGGGAGCTGTTTTTT.

The CDR3 DNA is TGTGCCACCAGCAGAGAGGCAGGGTCTCGAAATCAGCCCCAGCATTTT. As protein: CATSREAGSRNQPQHF. The chain has TRBV15 and TRBJ1-5; perhaps TRBD1 as D (5 bases). Trimming left V 0 bases short and J 4 bases short, with 13 bases between. This CDR3 spans 16 amino acids. Looked up from germline, CDR1 is LNHNV and CDR2 is YYDKDF (reference sequence). Drawing the rest from reference TRBV15 and TRBJ1-5, the complete variable domain is DAMVIQNPRYQVTQFGKPVTLSCSQTLNHNVMYWYQQKSSQAPKLLFHYYDKDFNNEADTPDNFQSRRPNTSFCFLDIRSPGLGDTAMYLCATSREAGSRNQPQHFGDGTRLSIL.

This clone was found a few times. This sequence joins TRBV6-5 and TRBJ2-5; possibly TRBD2 for D (6 bases). Germline V gene lookup returns CDR1 MNHEY and CDR2 SVGAGI. The CDR3 runs to 11 residues. Deletions cut 7 bases from V and 10 bases from J, with 13 bases between. The CDR3 here is CASTQGGDQYF. CDR3 coding DNA: TGTGCCAGCACCCAGGGAGGAGACCAGTACTTC.

To note about this clone: At one end, the junction sequence differs from germline, possibly due to a read error. The CDR3 protein is CATSPGQGYEQYF. CDR3 nucleotide sequence: TGTGCCACCAGTCCGGGACAGGGCTACGAGCAGTACTTC. The V call is TRBV28, the J call TRBJ2-7, with TRBD1 identical over 9 bases. The CDR3 totals 13 residues. Germline V lookup: CDR1 MDHEN, CDR2 SYDVKM.

The J gene is TRBJ1-2, the V gene TRBV6-6; tentatively, D is TRBD1 (6 bases). This CDR3 is 15 amino acids long. Trimming took 6 bases from V and 3 from J, leaving 17 bases between them. Germline CDR1 MNHNY, CDR2 SVGAGI (reference sequence). DNA for the CDR3: TGTGCCAGCAGCTATCGGACAGTACCGGACTATGGCTACACCTTC. Translated, it gives CASSYRTVPDYGYTF.

The chain carries TRBV28 and TRBJ1-2; D gene unclear. CDR1 and CDR2 (germline): MDHEN, SYDVKM. The CDR3 totals 16 residues. Trimming removed 7 bases at V and 2 bases at J, with 20 bases between. This CDR3 reads CASIKYRRPANYGYTF. The CDR3 DNA is TGTGCCAGCATCAAATATCGGCGGCCGGCCAACTATGGCTACACCTTC.